This is a list of T cell receptor beta chains from one sample in a study of cytomegalovirus exposure and HLA in healthy donors. Sequencing was performed with immunoSEQ multiplex PCR; in TCRdb, only in-frame clones are kept and a portion is missing. The repertoire has 150,000 to 200,000 clones, roughly nine tenths of them found once; the top ten carry around 7.2%. The specimen sequenced was PBMCs. The source is a young man in good health and CMV-seropositive. The CDR3 runs from the conserved cysteine through the conserved F or W. A D gene is named only where the DNA matches it firmly. A clone size is listed for some rows: how often the clone was seen (once, few, many), or a class if it is expanded.

d_gene	abundance	v_gene	j_gene	CDR3aa	CDR3nt
TRBD1	-	TRBV7-2	TRBJ1-2	CASSVGTDYGYTF	TGTGCCAGCAGCGTCGGGACAGACTATGGCTACACCTTC
-	once	TRBV28	TRBJ1-2	CASSKTGREEYGYTF	TGTGCCAGCAGTAAAACGGGGCGAGAAGAATACGGCTACACCTTC
-	-	TRBV27	TRBJ1-2	CASSRGPSAQGYTF	TGTGCCAGCAGCCGTGGGCCCTCAGCGCAAGGCTACACCTTC
-	-	TRBV9	TRBJ1-2	CASSVDGANYGYTF	TGTGCCAGCAGCGTAGATGGGGCTAACTATGGCTACACCTTC
-	once	TRBV19	TRBJ2-2	CASRAGHMNTGELFF	TGTGCCAGTAGGGCTGGACATATGAACACCGGGGAGCTGTTTTTT
TRBD1	-	TRBV19	TRBJ2-7	CASSIRDRGIYEQYF	TGTGCCAGTAGTATCCGGGACAGGGGGATCTACGAGCAGTACTTC
TRBD2	-	TRBV4-2	TRBJ2-1	CASSQESGLAGGGSYNEQFF	TGTGCCAGCAGCCAAGAGAGCGGACTAGCGGGAGGAGGGTCCTACAATGAGCAGTTCTTC
-	-	TRBV5-1	TRBJ1-1	CASSLASNTEAFF	TGCGCCAGCAGCTTGGCTTCGAACACTGAAGCTTTCTTT
-	-	TRBV5-1	TRBJ2-7	CAQTQQLYEQYF	TGCGCCCAGACGCAGCAACTCTACGAGCAGTACTTC
TRBD2	-	TRBV5-1	TRBJ2-1	CASSLEGLAGGGGGQFF	TGCGCCAGCAGCTTGGAGGGACTAGCGGGAGGAGGGGGCGGGCAGTTCTTC
TRBD1	-	TRBV27	TRBJ1-1	CASSHRQGNTEAFF	TGTGCCAGCAGTCATCGACAGGGGAACACTGAAGCTTTCTTT
TRBD1	-	TRBV7-2	TRBJ2-7	CASRSGQGWKGEQYF	TGTGCCAGCAGATCGGGACAGGGATGGAAAGGGGAGCAGTACTTC
-	-	TRBV11-3	TRBJ1-3	CASSLDLWTRLGNTIYF	TGTGCCAGCAGCTTAGATCTGTGGACAAGGCTTGGAAACACCATATATTTT
TRBD2	-	TRBV11-3	TRBJ2-7	CASSITSGEYEQYF	TGTGCCAGCAGCATCACTAGCGGGGAGTACGAGCAGTACTTC
-	-	TRBV6-5	TRBJ1-5	CASSSKKGFDQPQHF	TGTGCCAGCAGTTCTAAGAAGGGGTTTGATCAGCCCCAGCATTTT
-	few	TRBV6-4	TRBJ2-3	CASRLRGGSADTQYF	TGTGCCAGCAGACTCAGGGGGGGAAGCGCAGATACGCAGTATTTT
-	-	TRBV5-1	TRBJ2-3	CASSLAPLSTDTQYF	TGCGCCAGCAGCTTGGCACCTCTGTCCACAGATACGCAGTATTTT
TRBD1	-	TRBV6-5	TRBJ1-2	CAIMPGQGITGYTF	TGTGCCATCATGCCGGGACAGGGGATTACTGGCTACACCTTC
-	few	TRBV6-5	TRBJ2-7	CASSYASSYEQYF	TGTGCCAGCAGTTATGCGAGCTCCTACGAGCAGTACTTC
TRBD1	few	TRBV14	TRBJ2-7	CASSHAGTVTSNEQYF	TGTGCCAGCAGCCATGCCGGGACAGTTACCTCCAACGAGCAGTACTTC
-	-	TRBV9	TRBJ1-1	CASSRPGTVDEAFF	TGTGCCAGCAGCCGGCCCGGGACCGTAGATGAAGCTTTCTTT
-	-	TRBV1	TRBJ2-2	CTSSRSQRPSLKNTGELFF	TGCACCAGCAGCCGTTCCCAAAGGCCCTCGCTAAAGAACACCGGGGAGCTGTTTTTT
TRBD1	few	TRBV27	TRBJ2-7	CASSPGRGTGSDEQYF	TGTGCCAGCAGTCCCGGAAGGGGGACAGGGTCCGACGAGCAGTACTTC
TRBD2	-	TRBV13	TRBJ2-1	CASSLRGRSYNEQFF	TGTGCCAGCAGCTTACGCGGGAGGAGTTACAATGAGCAGTTCTTC
-	-	TRBV19	TRBJ1-1	CASKEQDGFTEAFF	TGTGCCAGTAAGGAACAGGACGGTTTCACTGAAGCTTTCTTT
-	-	TRBV7-2	TRBJ2-3	CASSFVDTQYF	TGTGCCAGCAGCTTCGTAGATACGCAGTATTTT
-	-	TRBV2	TRBJ2-1	CASTSGNSAYNEQFF	TGTGCCAGCACCTCAGGGAATTCGGCTTACAATGAGCAGTTCTTC
TRBD1	-	TRBV11-3	TRBJ2-7	CASSRIKAGDRATYEQYF	TGTGCCAGCAGTCGTATAAAGGCGGGGGACAGGGCAACCTACGAGCAGTACTTC
TRBD1	-	TRBV7-2	TRBJ1-2	CASSLGGTGHGYTF	TGTGCCAGCAGCTTGGGAGGGACAGGGCACGGCTACACCTTC
TRBD1	-	TRBV7-2	TRBJ2-1	CASSDSGQSYNEQFF	TGTGCCAGCAGTGACTCGGGACAGTCCTACAATGAGCAGTTCTTC
-	-	TRBV28	TRBJ2-7	CASSYSGSSYEQYF	TGTGCCAGCAGTTACAGCGGGTCATCCTACGAGCAGTACTTC
TRBD2	-	TRBV5-1	TRBJ2-3	CASSLAGTSGSGGTDTQYF	TGCGCCAGCAGCTTGGCGGGGACTAGCGGGTCCGGGGGCACAGATACGCAGTATTTT
TRBD2	-	TRBV9	TRBJ2-1	CASSTTGTSDTYNEQFF	TGTGCCAGCAGCACCACCGGGACTAGCGACACCTACAATGAGCAGTTCTTC
-	-	TRBV6-5	TRBJ2-5	CASSYGDFGETQYF	TGTGCCAGCAGTTACGGGGACTTTGGAGAGACCCAGTACTTC
-	-	TRBV6-1	TRBJ2-1	CASSEWGKSSEQFF	TGTGCCAGCAGTGAATGGGGGAAGTCAAGTGAGCAGTTCTTC